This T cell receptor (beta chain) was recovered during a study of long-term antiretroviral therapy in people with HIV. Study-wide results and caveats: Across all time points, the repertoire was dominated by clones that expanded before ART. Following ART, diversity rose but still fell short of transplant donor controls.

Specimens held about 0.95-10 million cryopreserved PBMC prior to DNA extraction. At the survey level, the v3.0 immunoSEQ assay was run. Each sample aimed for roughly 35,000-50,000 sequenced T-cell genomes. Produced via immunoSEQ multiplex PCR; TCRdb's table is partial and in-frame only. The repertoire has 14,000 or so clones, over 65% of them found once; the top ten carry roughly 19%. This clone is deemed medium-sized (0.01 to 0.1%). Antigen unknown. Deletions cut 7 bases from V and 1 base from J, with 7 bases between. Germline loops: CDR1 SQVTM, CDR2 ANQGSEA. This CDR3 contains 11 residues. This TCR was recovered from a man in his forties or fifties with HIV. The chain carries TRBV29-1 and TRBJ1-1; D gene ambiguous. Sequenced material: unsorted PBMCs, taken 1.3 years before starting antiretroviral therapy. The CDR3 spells CSGSTNTEAFF. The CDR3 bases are TGCAGCGGCTCCACGAACACTGAAGCTTTCTTT.